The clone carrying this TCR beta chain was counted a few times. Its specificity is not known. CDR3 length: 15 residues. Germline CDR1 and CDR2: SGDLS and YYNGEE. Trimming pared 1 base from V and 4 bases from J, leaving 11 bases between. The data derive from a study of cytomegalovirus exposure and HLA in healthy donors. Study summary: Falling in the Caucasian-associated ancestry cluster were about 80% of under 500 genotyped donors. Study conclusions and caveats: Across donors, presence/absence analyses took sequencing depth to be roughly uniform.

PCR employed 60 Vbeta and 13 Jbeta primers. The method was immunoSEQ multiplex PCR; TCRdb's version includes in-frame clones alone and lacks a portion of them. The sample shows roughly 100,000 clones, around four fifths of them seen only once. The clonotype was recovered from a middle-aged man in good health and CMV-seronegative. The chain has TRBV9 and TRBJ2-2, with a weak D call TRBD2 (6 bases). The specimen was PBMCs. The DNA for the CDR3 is TGTGCCAGCAGCGTACGCGGGGAGTCCACCGGGGAGCTGTTTTTT. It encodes CASSVRGESTGELFF.